Listed below are T cell receptor beta chains from one sample, sequenced in a study of blood T cell repertoires in COVID-19. This table comes from immunoSEQ multiplex PCR, and its TCRdb copy is limited to in-frame clones, with some not included. The sample shows 240,000 or so clones, roughly 79% of them seen only once. The sequenced sample was peripheral blood. The source is a woman of 80 years or more with COVID-19, enrolled during active disease. Each CDR3 is given with its conserved first and last residue. The order of the fields is V gene, J gene, clone size, D gene, CDR3 DNA, CDR3 protein. D genes are given only for firm matches. The size entry is marked missing in some rows and otherwise reads once, few, many or a size class.

v_call: TRBV3-1/TRBV3-2
j_call: TRBJ2-5
clone_size: .
d_call: .
cdr3_nt: TGTGCCAGCAGCCAAGGGACTTCTAGGGAGACCCAGTACTTC
cdr3_aa: CASSQGTSRETQYF

v_call: TRBV18
j_call: TRBJ2-5
clone_size: .
d_call: TRBD1
cdr3_nt: TGTGCCAGCTCACCATTGTCCGGGACAGAAGAGACCCAGTACTTC
cdr3_aa: CASSPLSGTEETQYF

v_call: TRBV6-5
j_call: TRBJ1-3
clone_size: .
d_call: .
cdr3_nt: TGTGCCAGCAGGGCCCCCGGGATCATTGGAAACACCATATATTTT
cdr3_aa: CASRAPGIIGNTIYF

v_call: TRBV10-3
j_call: TRBJ2-7
clone_size: .
d_call: .
cdr3_nt: TGTGCCATCAGTGAGTCCCAAGGGGCGCGGGAGCAGTACTTC
cdr3_aa: CAISESQGAREQYF

v_call: TRBV6-5
j_call: TRBJ2-3
clone_size: .
d_call: TRBD2
cdr3_nt: TGTGCCAGCAGTTCTAGCGGGAGAAGGGTGGATACGCAGTATTTT
cdr3_aa: CASSSSGRRVDTQYF

v_call: TRBV5-1
j_call: TRBJ1-1
clone_size: .
d_call: .
cdr3_nt: TGCGCCAGCAGCTTAGCTACGACAGGGAACACTGAAGCTTTCTTT
cdr3_aa: CASSLATTGNTEAFF

v_call: TRBV7-9
j_call: TRBJ2-5
clone_size: once
d_call: .
cdr3_nt: TGTGCCAGCAGCCCAGGGAAGGGCCAAGAGACCCAGTACTTC
cdr3_aa: CASSPGKGQETQYF

v_call: TRBV18
j_call: TRBJ2-2
clone_size: .
d_call: TRBD1
cdr3_nt: TGTGCCAGCTCTCCAGGGGGCATCGGGGAGCTGTTTTTT
cdr3_aa: CASSPGGIGELFF

v_call: TRBV7-3
j_call: TRBJ2-7
clone_size: .
d_call: TRBD2
cdr3_nt: TGTGCCAGCAGCCTGGGACTAGCGGGAGTCTACGAGCAGTACTTC
cdr3_aa: CASSLGLAGVYEQYF

v_call: TRBV19
j_call: TRBJ1-6
clone_size: few
d_call: TRBD1
cdr3_nt: TGTGCCAGTAGAGGACAGGACGCTGGGAATTCACCCCTCCACTTT
cdr3_aa: CASRGQDAGNSPLHF

v_call: TRBV2
j_call: TRBJ1-1
clone_size: .
d_call: .
cdr3_nt: TGTGCCAGCAGTCTACTCCCTGGGGGGACCACTGAAGCTTTCTTT
cdr3_aa: CASSLLPGGTTEAFF

v_call: TRBV2
j_call: TRBJ2-1
clone_size: .
d_call: .
cdr3_nt: TGTGCCAGCAGGCAATCAAGTACAGGAGATGAGCAGTTCTTC
cdr3_aa: CASRQSSTGDEQFF

v_call: TRBV10-1
j_call: TRBJ1-1
clone_size: .
d_call: TRBD1
cdr3_nt: TGCGCCAGCCGAGGGACAGGAGTGAACACTGAAGCTTTCTTT
cdr3_aa: CASRGTGVNTEAFF

v_call: TRBV18
j_call: TRBJ1-1
clone_size: .
d_call: .
cdr3_nt: TGTGCCAGCTCACCACTCCTCCGGGAAGCTTTCTTT
cdr3_aa: CASSPLLREAFF

v_call: TRBV29-1
j_call: TRBJ2-3
clone_size: .
d_call: TRBD1
cdr3_nt: TGCAGCGTCCTTACAGGGGACGGAACAGATACGCAGTATTTT
cdr3_aa: CSVLTGDGTDTQYF

v_call: TRBV10-3
j_call: TRBJ2-1
clone_size: once
d_call: .
cdr3_nt: TGTGCCATCAGTGAGGGGGAGTACAATGAGCAGTTCTTC
cdr3_aa: CAISEGEYNEQFF

v_call: TRBV5-1
j_call: TRBJ2-4
clone_size: .
d_call: .
cdr3_nt: TGCGCCAGCAGCTTAGGCCCCGCAGGAGCCAAAAACATTCAGTACTTC
cdr3_aa: CASSLGPAGAKNIQYF

v_call: TRBV18
j_call: TRBJ1-1
clone_size: .
d_call: TRBD1
cdr3_nt: TGTGCCAGCTCTCACCGGGACAGTGAAGCTTTCTTT
cdr3_aa: CASSHRDSEAFF

v_call: TRBV4-1
j_call: TRBJ1-5
clone_size: .
d_call: TRBD1
cdr3_nt: TGCGCCAGCAGCCAAGGGGACAGGGTTTTTCCGCCCCAGCATTTT
cdr3_aa: CASSQGDRVFPPQHF

v_call: TRBV18
j_call: TRBJ1-6
clone_size: .
d_call: TRBD1
cdr3_nt: TGTGCCAGCTCGCCACAGGGGGCGGGCTCACCCCTCCACTTT
cdr3_aa: CASSPQGAGSPLHF

v_call: TRBV30
j_call: TRBJ1-6
clone_size: .
d_call: TRBD1
cdr3_nt: TGTGCCTGGCGTAGCGACAGGGGAAGCGGAAATTCACCCCTCCACTTT
cdr3_aa: CAWRSDRGSGNSPLHF

v_call: TRBV5-1
j_call: TRBJ1-4
clone_size: few
d_call: TRBD1
cdr3_nt: TGCGCCAGCAGCTCCCAGACAGGGGGCGAGAGAAAACTGTTTTTT
cdr3_aa: CASSSQTGGERKLFF

v_call: TRBV20-1
j_call: TRBJ1-4
clone_size: .
d_call: .
cdr3_nt: TGCAGTGCTAGTTCCGGAGGTGAAAAACTGTTTTTT
cdr3_aa: CSASSGGEKLFF

v_call: TRBV6-2/TRBV6-3
j_call: TRBJ1-6
clone_size: .
d_call: TRBD1
cdr3_nt: TGTGCCAGCAGTTACCGGACAGGGCGCGGCTCACCCCTCCACTTT
cdr3_aa: CASSYRTGRGSPLHF

v_call: TRBV25-1
j_call: TRBJ1-2
clone_size: .
d_call: TRBD1
cdr3_nt: TGTGCCAGCAGTGATTGGACAGGGGGCGCGGGGTATGGCTACACCTTC
cdr3_aa: CASSDWTGGAGYGYTF

v_call: TRBV24-1
j_call: TRBJ2-3
clone_size: .
d_call: .
cdr3_nt: TGTGCCACCAGTGCACGGGGTAGGGGCACAGATACGCAGTATTTT
cdr3_aa: CATSARGRGTDTQYF

v_call: TRBV7-9
j_call: TRBJ2-3
clone_size: .
d_call: .
cdr3_nt: TGTGCCAGCAGTTTCTCTACCACAGATACGCAGTATTTT
cdr3_aa: CASSFSTTDTQYF

v_call: TRBV27
j_call: TRBJ1-1
clone_size: .
d_call: .
cdr3_nt: TGTGCCAGCAGTTTACTGCCCGACAGTAAAGCTTTCTTT
cdr3_aa: CASSLLPDSKAFF

v_call: TRBV7-3
j_call: TRBJ2-1
clone_size: .
d_call: .
cdr3_nt: TGTGCCAGCAGCCGATACCCAGCCGGGAAGGGCTACAATGAGCAGTTCTTC
cdr3_aa: CASSRYPAGKGYNEQFF

v_call: TRBV6-5
j_call: TRBJ2-2
clone_size: few
d_call: .
cdr3_nt: TGTGCCAGCACCCCGACAGGTTCTAGCACCGGGGAGCTGTTTTTT
cdr3_aa: CASTPTGSSTGELFF

v_call: TRBV5-1
j_call: TRBJ1-1
clone_size: .
d_call: .
cdr3_nt: TGCGCCAGCAGCGAGGGAGGACTTACAGCTTTCTTT
cdr3_aa: CASSEGGLTAFF

v_call: TRBV4-2
j_call: TRBJ2-6
clone_size: .
d_call: TRBD2
cdr3_nt: TGTGCCAGCAGCAAACTAGCGGGGGGTAGGCTCTCTGGGGCCAACGTCCTGACTTTC
cdr3_aa: CASSKLAGGRLSGANVLTF

v_call: TRBV18
j_call: TRBJ2-7
clone_size: .
d_call: .
cdr3_nt: TGTGCCAGCTCACCACCGGCAGGGCTCTACGAGCAGTACTTC
cdr3_aa: CASSPPAGLYEQYF

v_call: TRBV28
j_call: TRBJ2-3
clone_size: .
d_call: .
cdr3_nt: TGTGCCAGCCTCCGGACTATTGGGGGAGATACGCAGTATTTT
cdr3_aa: CASLRTIGGDTQYF